These T cell receptor beta chains were read from a single sample in a study of blood T cell repertoires in COVID-19. Libraries were prepared by immunoSEQ multiplex PCR; TCRdb keeps only in-frame clonotypes and omits some of them. The sample has about 80,000 clones, more than 70% seen once. Sequenced sample: peripheral blood. The receptors shown here come from a man older than 75 with active or convalescent COVID-19. Both conserved end residues are part of each CDR3. The D gene is left open where the match is weak. Only some rows state a clone size, as once, few, many or a class for expanded clones.

abundance: .
d_gene: TRBD1
v_gene: TRBV7-2
j_gene: TRBJ1-6
CDR3aa: CASSPGQGRRSPLHF
CDR3nt: TGTGCCAGCAGCCCAGGACAGGGGAGACGCTCACCCCTCCACTTT

abundance: .
d_gene: .
v_gene: TRBV5-6
j_gene: TRBJ2-7
CDR3aa: CASRPRASYEQYF
CDR3nt: TGTGCCAGCAGACCGAGGGCCAGTTACGAGCAGTACTTC

abundance: .
d_gene: TRBD1
v_gene: TRBV9
j_gene: TRBJ1-1
CDR3aa: CASSGTGITEAFF
CDR3nt: TGTGCCAGCAGCGGGACAGGGATCACTGAAGCTTTCTTT

abundance: .
d_gene: .
v_gene: TRBV9
j_gene: TRBJ2-3
CDR3aa: CASSALSGSSTDTQYF
CDR3nt: TGTGCCAGCAGCGCTCTTAGCGGAAGTAGCACAGATACGCAGTATTTT

abundance: .
d_gene: TRBD2
v_gene: TRBV10-2
j_gene: TRBJ2-7
CDR3aa: CASRLRTSGEVYSYEQYF
CDR3nt: TGCGCCAGCAGATTGAGGACTAGCGGGGAGGTGTACTCCTACGAGCAGTACTTC

abundance: .
d_gene: TRBD2
v_gene: TRBV6-6
j_gene: TRBJ2-3
CDR3aa: CASSPGLAPDTDTQYF
CDR3nt: TGTGCCAGCAGTCCCGGACTAGCGCCAGACACAGATACGCAGTATTTT

abundance: .
d_gene: TRBD2
v_gene: TRBV5-1
j_gene: TRBJ2-7
CDR3aa: CASSLQAGGSYEQYF
CDR3nt: TGCGCCAGCAGCTTGCAAGCGGGGGGATCCTACGAGCAGTACTTC

abundance: .
d_gene: .
v_gene: TRBV30
j_gene: TRBJ1-1
CDR3aa: CAWSTGSTEAFF
CDR3nt: TGTGCCTGGAGCACAGGGAGCACTGAAGCTTTCTTT

abundance: few
d_gene: .
v_gene: TRBV10-3
j_gene: TRBJ2-7
CDR3aa: CAIRNYSYEQYF
CDR3nt: TGTGCCATCCGTAACTACTCCTACGAGCAGTACTTC

abundance: .
d_gene: .
v_gene: TRBV19
j_gene: TRBJ1-6
CDR3aa: CASSDSTYNSPLHF
CDR3nt: TGTGCCAGTAGCGACAGCACCTATAATTCACCCCTCCACTTT

abundance: .
d_gene: TRBD1
v_gene: TRBV6-5
j_gene: TRBJ2-1
CDR3aa: CASSSTGTGMYNEQFF
CDR3nt: TGTGCCAGCAGTTCAACCGGGACAGGGATGTACAATGAGCAGTTCTTC

abundance: .
d_gene: .
v_gene: TRBV19
j_gene: TRBJ2-3
CDR3aa: CASSIGTYTDTQYF
CDR3nt: TGTGCCAGTAGTATAGGGACTTACACAGATACGCAGTATTTT

abundance: few
d_gene: .
v_gene: TRBV12-5
j_gene: TRBJ2-3
CDR3aa: CASGPRTASNTQYF
CDR3nt: TGTGCTAGTGGCCCCCGGACAGCCTCAAATACGCAGTATTTT

abundance: .
d_gene: .
v_gene: TRBV19
j_gene: TRBJ2-3
CDR3aa: CASSISEGTQYF
CDR3nt: TGTGCCAGTAGTATCAGTGAGGGTACGCAGTATTTT

abundance: .
d_gene: TRBD1
v_gene: TRBV28
j_gene: TRBJ2-2
CDR3aa: CASSETGGTGELFF
CDR3nt: TGTGCCAGCAGTGAAACAGGGGGGACCGGGGAGCTGTTTTTT

abundance: once
d_gene: .
v_gene: TRBV3-1/TRBV3-2
j_gene: TRBJ1-1
CDR3aa: CASSQEAVNTEAFF
CDR3nt: TGTGCCAGCAGCCAAGAGGCGGTGAACACTGAAGCTTTCTTT

abundance: .
d_gene: TRBD1
v_gene: TRBV19
j_gene: TRBJ2-7
CDR3aa: CASSLRTGTYEQYF
CDR3nt: TGTGCCAGTAGTTTAAGGACAGGGACCTACGAGCAGTACTTC

abundance: .
d_gene: .
v_gene: TRBV27
j_gene: TRBJ1-5
CDR3aa: CASSRTRAGGNQPQHF
CDR3nt: TGTGCCAGCAGTAGGACCAGGGCGGGGGGCAATCAGCCCCAGCATTTT